This TCR beta chain was documented in a study of cytomegalovirus exposure and HLA in healthy donors (dated by TCRdb to the late 2010s). Background on the whole study: The 500 to 700 repertoires of the first cohort and the roughly 120 validation repertoires were produced on the same platform, according to a later analysis. The study was designed to test whether signatures of past pathogen exposure could be identified by cataloging public T cell receptors. In addition to the first cohort of 650 to 750 subjects, a separate validation cohort of approximately 110 different subjects was used. To predict cytomegalovirus infection status, the study combined high-throughput TCR immunosequencing, statistical association of individual TCRs with disease status, and machine learning.

The CDR3 starts with the cysteine, ends with the phenylalanine, and has 12 residues. Just CDR3 DNA is preserved here, 36 bases in frame from base 1. Taken from the germline V gene, the CDR1 and CDR2 loops are LGHNA and YSLEER. At the junction V is shortened by 4 bases and J by 5 bases, with 9 bases in between. Libraries were built with the immunoSEQ multiplex PCR assay. The authors' analysis ran thus. A statistical classification framework was developed to diagnose cytomegalovirus status using the catalog of TCR beta chain sequences. TCRdb's version of the immuneACCESS table is confined to in-frame rearrangements and falls short of the full clone set. An unresolved V gene accounts for under half of the shortfall where checked; the remainder is of unknown origin. V, J and clone size derive from that table, while D and trimming were established from the DNA sequence. Present in this sample are 200,000 or so clones, approximately 86% of which were seen just once. About 2.7% of the sample is taken by the ten largest.

The full study reports these points: The classifier was reported to diagnose cytomegalovirus status with high specificity and sensitivity in both the original cohort and the validation cohort. A total of 164 TCR beta chains were listed by the study as associated with cytomegalovirus. In vitro tests confirmed that a few of the cytomegalovirus-associated TCR beta chains recognize cytomegalovirus antigens. The authors suggested that the approach could potentially be extended to other disease states and immunological phenotypes. All 120 or so repertoires were used to score co-occurrence in the validation cohort in a later analysis, because that analysis had no HLA typing for the cohort. In a later analysis, TCRs clustered in the first cohort were found to also tend to co-occur in the roughly 120 validation repertoires, with 85% to 95% of cluster scores above 0. Most TCR sequences were seen in very few donors, while some public TCRs were found in many individuals.

Separate from the roughly 650-subject first cohort, the validation cohort of roughly 130 subjects was the group to which the donors belonged. On this clone itself: Its cognate antigen has yet to be identified. Qualities for individual bases were not recorded, and no much larger clone is one base off.

The sequencing input was PBMCs. Recombination linked TRBV4-3 to TRBJ2-7; the best D guess is TRBD2, with 5 bases matching. The source is a woman younger than 35 in good health and CMV-seronegative. The CDR3 region: CASSLTSDEQYF. The DNA sequence is given as TGCGCCAGCAGCCTTACTAGTGACGAGCAGTACTTC.